Sequencing of this T cell receptor (beta chain) was carried out in a study of identical twins. Study conclusions and caveats: Shared out-of-frame alpha sequences (those common to twins) showed excess low generation probability.

A word on this clonotype: Its specificity is not known.

A universal primer site was created by template switching, with the cDNA bearing unique molecular identifiers. MiXCR, applied by TCRdb to the 5' RACE reads, yields one record per CDR3 protein. The sample shows a few hundred thousand distinct CDR3 sequences, 9% to 10% of them seen only once. The sample was also reused in another study, on yellow fever vaccine responses in identical twins. That paper adds: Reportedly, the response of twins' T cells to the vaccine seemed partly convergent, partly personalized.

This sequence was found in a woman younger than 35 in good health. Sample: PBMCs.

The CDR3 is CASSQRVDEQYF. The DNA of the CDR3 is TGTGCCAGCAGCCAAAGAGTGGACGAGCAGTACTTC. This rearrangement joins TRBV16 to TRBJ2-7; D not resolved. Germline V gene sequence: CDR1 KGHSY, CDR2 FQNENV. Trimming took off 2 bases at V and 5 bases at J, with 7 bases between the two ends. The CDR3 consists of 12 residues.